This T cell receptor (beta chain) was documented in a study of T cell responses to AZD1222 COVID-19 vaccine. The table came from immunoSEQ multiplex PCR; TCRdb's copy has only in-frame clones and leaves some out. The sample holds some 110,000 clones, 85% to 90% seen once. This CDR3 has 13 residues. Germline loops: CDR1 MDHEN, CDR2 SYDVKM. Trimming left V 7 bases short and J 2 bases short, with 6 bases between. As to this clone: Its antigen is not identified.

Both about-4-week and about-12-week second-dose recipients were combined. Study observations and caveats: Vaccine-related CD4 TCRs covered spike, predominating at 160-218 and 743-854. In a largely white British group with more females than males, clonal diversity was possibly underestimated.

V is TRBV28 and J is TRBJ1-6; D perhaps matches TRBD1 (5 bases). The specimen was peripheral blood, collected 28 days after the second AZD1222 dose. This clonotype was sampled from an adult who received the AZD1222 COVID-19 vaccine. The chain's CDR3 is CASTGTYNSPLHF. In DNA, the CDR3 is TGTGCCAGCACAGGGACCTATAATTCACCCCTCCACTTT.